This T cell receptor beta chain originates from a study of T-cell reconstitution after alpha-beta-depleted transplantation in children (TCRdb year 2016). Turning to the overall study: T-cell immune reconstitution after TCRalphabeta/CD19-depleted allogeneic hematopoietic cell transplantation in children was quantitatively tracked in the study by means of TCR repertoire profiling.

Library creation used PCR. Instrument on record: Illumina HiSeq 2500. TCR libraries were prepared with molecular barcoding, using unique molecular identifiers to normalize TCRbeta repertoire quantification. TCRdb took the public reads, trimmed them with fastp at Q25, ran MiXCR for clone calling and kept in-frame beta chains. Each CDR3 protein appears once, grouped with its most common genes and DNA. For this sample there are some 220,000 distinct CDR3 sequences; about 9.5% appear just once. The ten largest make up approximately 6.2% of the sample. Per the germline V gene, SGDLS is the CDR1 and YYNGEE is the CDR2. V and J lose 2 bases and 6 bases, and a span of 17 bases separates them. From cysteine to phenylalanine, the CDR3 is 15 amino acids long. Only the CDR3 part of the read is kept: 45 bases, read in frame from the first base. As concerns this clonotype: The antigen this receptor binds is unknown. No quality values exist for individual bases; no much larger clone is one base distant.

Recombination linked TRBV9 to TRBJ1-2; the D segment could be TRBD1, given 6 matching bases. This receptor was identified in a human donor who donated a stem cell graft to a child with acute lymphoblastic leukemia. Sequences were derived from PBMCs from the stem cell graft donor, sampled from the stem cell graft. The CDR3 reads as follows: CASSVRGGPENGYTF. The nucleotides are TGTGCCAGCAGCGTCCGGGGGGGGCCGGAAAATGGCTACACCTTC.